This T cell receptor (beta chain) was captured in a study of T cell responses to AZD1222 COVID-19 vaccine. Background on the study: Researchers grouped second doses given at about 4 or about 12 weeks into one pool.

The protocol was immunoSEQ multiplex PCR, while the TCRdb copy is restricted to in-frame clones and leaves out a portion. The data show approximately 140,000 clones, 75% to 95% seen once. Study-level points and caveats: Spike was spanned by vaccine-associated CD4 TCRs, with dominance at 160-218 and 743-854. Mostly white British, mostly female donors; authors suggested clonal diversity may be underestimated.

Worth noting for this clone: The antigen is not known.

The CDR3 spans 16 residues. From germline, CDR1 is MNHEY and CDR2 SVGAGI. V was clipped by 2 bases and J by 4 bases; unmatched bases: 8. The receptor comes from an adult in good health. This chain links TRBV6-5 with TRBJ2-3, with 8 positions matching TRBD2. The source was peripheral blood, collected on day 0 of AZD1222 vaccination. The CDR3 nucleotides read TGTGCCAGCAGTTACAGGAGCGGGAGTAGTGCAGATACGCAGTATTTT. It is translated as CASSYRSGSSADTQYF.